The clone carrying this TCR beta chain has ten or more counts. Its cognate antigen is unknown. The junction and the germline gene differ at one end; a read error may be behind it. Germline V gene sequence: CDR1 SGDLS, CDR2 YYNGEE. The CDR3 totals 19 residues. This sample was taken from a study of T-cell reconstitution after alpha-beta-depleted transplantation in children. Unique molecular identifiers were built into the TCRbeta library. In TCRdb, the PCR reads were re-called with MiXCR into one record per CDR3 protein. The sample lists hundreds of thousands of distinct CDR3 sequences, more than 20% seen once, with roughly 15% in the top ten. Study results and limitations: It was surviving recipient T cells and thymic progenitors that gave some patients high TCRbeta diversity at day 60. Expanded clones from the graft, numbering several hundred, reportedly supplied alpha-beta T cells about two months after transplant. By one year post-transplant, T-cell counts and diversity largely arose from T cells that were newly produced.

The receptor was isolated from a boy younger than two who had a stem cell transplant for acute myeloid leukemia, so the T cells may come from the graft donor. The sequences come from PBMCs, mostly from graft donor cells, collected 360 days after TCRalphabeta/CD19-depleted stem cell transplant. This sequence joins TRBV9 and TRBJ2-1; D tentatively reads TRBD1 or TRBD2 (7 bases each). The CDR3 nucleotides read TGTGCAAGCAGCGTAGACGAGGATCAGGGGGGGCCCCCTTCTAATGAGCAGTTCTTC. Translation: CASSVDEDQGGPPSNEQFF.